These 26 T cell receptor beta chains originate from one sample sequenced in a study of T-cell reconstitution after alpha-beta-depleted transplantation in children. TCRbeta library preparation incorporated unique molecular identifiers. Each CDR3 protein gets one entry after TCRdb re-called the PCR reads with MiXCR. Altogether 500,000 to 750,000 distinct CDR3 sequences are present, 25% to 30% being singletons, with the ten largest covering 35% to 40%. Here the sequenced sample was PBMCs, taken before TCRalphabeta/CD19-depleted stem cell transplant. These receptors all come from a boy in the first two years of life with Wiskott-Aldrich syndrome, due to receive a stem cell transplant.

V is TRBV12-5 and J is TRBJ1-5; D not certain. V was shortened by 0 bases and J by 4 bases, with 13 bases between the two germline ends. Per the germline V gene, CDR1 is LGHNT and CDR2 is FRNRAP. The CDR3 is made up of 16 amino acids. The CDR3 DNA reads as TGTGCTAGTGGTTTGGTAGTCGGGCAGTTGAATCAGCCCCAGCATTTT. Encoded protein: CASGLVVGQLNQPQHF. Together with reference TRBV12-5 and TRBJ1-5, the CDR3 gives the full variable domain: DARVTQTPRHKVTEMGQEVTMRCQPILGHNTVFWYRQTMMQGLELLAYFRNRAPLDDSGMPKDRFSAEMPDATLATLKIQPSEPRDSAVYFCASGLVVGQLNQPQHFGDGTRLSIL.

The CDR3 loop is CASSLRGSIADTQYF. The DNA for the CDR3 is TGCGCCAGCAGCTTGCGCGGGAGTATCGCAGATACGCAGTATTTT. This sequence joins TRBV5-1 and TRBJ2-3, with 7 nucleotides matching TRBD2. The CDR3 has 15 amino acids. V was pared by 1 base and J by 4 bases, with 6 bases of the junction left unmatched. From germline, CDR1 is SGHRS and CDR2 YFSETQ.

This clonotype was picked up a small number of times. The V and J genes are TRBV5-1 and TRBJ2-7; D ambiguous. Trimming took off 0 bases at V and 1 base at J, with 11 bases between the two ends. This CDR3 is built from 15 residues. Germline CDR1 SGHRS, CDR2 YFSETQ. The CDR3 DNA sequence: TGCGCCAGCAGCTTGGGCCGGGCCTTATCCTACGAGCAGTACTTC. It specifies CASSLGRALSYEQYF.

This clonotype was recorded a few times. This sequence joins TRBV10-3 and TRBJ2-7, with TRBD2 matching 8 bases. The CDR3 runs 15 residues. The junction had 4 bases not matched to a gene; V was cut back by 2 bases and J by 1 base. The germline CDR1 and CDR2 sequences are ENHRY and SYGVKD. The CDR3 region has the DNA TGTGCCATCAGTGAGAGGGGCGGGAGGTCCTACGAGCAGTACTTC. It specifies CAISERGGRSYEQYF.

The sample holds a few counts of this clonotype. The chain links TRBV12-3 or TRBV12-4 to TRBJ2-2; D perhaps matches TRBD2 (6 bases). The CDR3 consists of 15 residues. Trimming took 6 bases from V and 5 from J, leaving 16 bases between them. The chain's CDR3 is CASRAGGGWTGELFF. In nucleotides, the CDR3 is TGTGCCAGCAGGGCCGGTGGGGGGTGGACCGGGGAGCTGTTTTTT.

This clonotype was counted once. The chain employs TRBV18 and TRBJ2-3; D is undetermined. Germline loops: CDR1 KGHSH, CDR2 LQKENI. Trimming removed 2 bases at V and 5 bases at J, with 8 bases between. CDR3 length: 13 amino acids. The CDR3 coding sequence is TGTGCCAGCTCACCAGGGTTTAAAGATACGCAGTATTTT. It translates to CASSPGFKDTQYF.

The V and J genes are TRBV5-1 and TRBJ2-3, with 7 bases matching TRBD2. Germline V gene lookup returns CDR1 SGHRS and CDR2 YFSETQ. V shed 1 base, J shed 4 bases, and the junction held 9 bases outside the gene matches. There are 16 residues in the CDR3. CDR3 sequence: CASSLSSGGSADTQYF. CDR3 sequence (DNA): TGCGCCAGCAGCTTGTCATCGGGCGGGAGCGCAGATACGCAGTATTTT.

This chain joins TRBV12-3 or TRBV12-4 and TRBJ2-1; possibly TRBD2 for D (6 bases). V was pared by 2 bases and J by 8 bases, with 10 bases between. The CDR3 is 13 residues long. The CDR3 protein is CASSLRESDEQFF. The DNA of the CDR3 is TGTGCCAGCAGTTTACGGGAGTCGGATGAGCAGTTCTTC.

This clonotype appeared a few times. The chain combines TRBV5-1 with TRBJ2-3, with 10 bases identical to TRBD2. Germline assignment: CDR1 SGHRS and CDR2 YFSETQ. The junction had 7 bases not matched to a gene; V was cut back by 4 bases and J by 5 bases. This CDR3 has 15 amino acids. CDR3 loop: CASSRTSGGEDTQYF. DNA for the CDR3: TGCGCCAGCAGCCGGACTAGCGGAGGGGAAGATACGCAGTATTTT.

This chain links TRBV9 with TRBJ2-1; 8 nucleotides align to TRBD2. V was clipped by 0 bases and J by 4 bases; unmatched bases: 3. The CDR3 length is 15 residues. Germline V gene sequence: CDR1 SGDLS, CDR2 YYNGEE. The CDR3 region is CASSVGTSRYNEQFF. The CDR3 bases are TGTGCCAGCAGCGTAGGGACTAGCAGATACAATGAGCAGTTCTTC.

This clonotype came up a few times. This sequence joins TRBV5-5 and TRBJ1-3; D gene ambiguous. CDR1 is SGHKS and CDR2 is YYEKEE in the germline V gene (reference sequence). The CDR3 totals 15 residues. The V and J ends lost 2 bases and 0 bases respectively, with 9 bases between them. CDR3 protein: CASSFYSSSGNTIYF. The CDR3 region has the DNA TGTGCCAGCAGCTTCTACAGCAGCTCTGGAAACACCATATATTTT. Complete variable domain (other parts from reference TRBV5-5 and TRBJ1-3): DAGVTQSPTHLIKTRGQQVTLRCSPISGHKSVSWYQQVLGQGPQFIFQYYEKEERGRGNFPDRFSARQFPNYSSELNVNALLLGDSALYLCASSFYSSSGNTIYFGEGSWLTVV.

The chain is built from TRBV20-1 and TRBJ1-5, with D maybe TRBD1 (5 bases). Trimming pared 5 bases from V and 3 bases from J, leaving 14 bases between. Germline lookup yields CDR1 DFQATT and CDR2 SNEGSKA (reference sequence). There are 14 residues in the CDR3. The CDR3, as DNA: TGCAGTGCTCCCCCCGGCAGGGACAATCAGCCCCAGCATTTT. Translated: CSAPPGRDNQPQHF.

This chain connects TRBV18 to TRBJ2-3; D is ambiguous. The CDR3 runs 14 residues. With 2 bases removed from V and 2 bases from J, the gap between germline ends came to 8 bases. Germline lookup yields CDR1 KGHSH and CDR2 LQKENI. The CDR3 sequence is CASSPRAATDTQYF. DNA of the CDR3: TGTGCCAGCTCACCAAGGGCAGCCACAGATACGCAGTATTTT. The full variable domain, its missing parts supplied by reference TRBV18 and TRBJ2-3, is NAGVMQNPRHLVRRRGQEARLRCSPMKGHSHVYWYRQLPEEGLKFMVYLQKENIIDESGMPKERFSAEFPKEGPSILRIQQVVRGDSAAYFCASSPRAATDTQYFGPGTRLTVL.

This clonotype has more than one count but fewer than ten. V and J are TRBV6-5 and TRBJ2-5, with 10 positions matching TRBD2. The CDR3 runs 14 residues. Trimming cost V 0 bases and J 7 bases; bases outside gene matches: 2. Looked up from germline, CDR1 is MNHEY and CDR2 is SVGAGI. The CDR3 DNA reads TGTGCCAGCAGTTACTCAGGGACTAGCGCGACCCAGTACTTC. It codes for CASSYSGTSATQYF.

The V call is TRBV21-1, the J call TRBJ2-7; TRBD2, the table's D call, was not compared with the DNA. TRBV21-1 is a pseudogene locus. The CDR3 runs 17 residues. CDR3 coding DNA: TGTGCCAGCAGCAAACTGACTTGGCAGGCGGGGACCGACGAGCAGTACTTC. Translating it yields CASSKLTWQAGTDEQYF.

This rearrangement joins TRBV7-2 to TRBJ2-7, with a weak D call TRBD1 (6 bases). V lost 0 bases and J lost 6, with 12 bases in between. Germline V gene sequence: CDR1 SGHTA, CDR2 FQGNSA. This CDR3 has 14 amino acids. The CDR3 is CASSLAPVGGEQYF. CDR3 nucleotide sequence: TGTGCCAGCAGCTTAGCTCCAGTAGGGGGCGAGCAGTACTTC.

The V gene is TRBV4-1, the J gene TRBJ2-7, with 7 bases fitting TRBD1. J gave up 4 bases and V 0 bases, and 9 bases lay outside the gene matches. CDR1 MGHRA and CDR2 YSYEKL come from the germline V gene. The CDR3 totals 16 residues. CDR3 in DNA: TGCGCCAGCAGCCAAGAAGGGGCTCGCAGGGGGTACGAGCAGTACTTC. Residues: CASSQEGARRGYEQYF.

V is TRBV5-1 and J is TRBJ2-3, with TRBD2 identical over 8 bases. This CDR3 contains 18 residues. In germline, CDR1 is SGHRS, CDR2 YFSETQ. Trimming cost V 0 bases and J 6 bases; bases outside gene matches: 15. The CDR3 nucleotides read TGCGCCAGCAGCTTGGAGGCATTGGGGAGCGGGAGCGATGATACGCAGTATTTT. Residues: CASSLEALGSGSDDTQYF.

The chain uses TRBV5-1 and TRBJ1-3; D is perhaps TRBD1 (5 bases). There are 14 residues in the CDR3. The V gene's germline CDR1 is SGHRS and CDR2 YFSETQ. The V end was cut by 3 bases, the J end by 2 bases, with 9 bases between. CDR3 region: CASSSAGTGNTIYF. The CDR3 region has the DNA TGCGCCAGCAGCTCCGCAGGGACTGGAAACACCATATATTTT.

This clonotype has only a few counts. The rearrangement uses TRBV20-1 and TRBJ2-7, with a tentative D call TRBD1 (6 bases). V was cut by 2 bases and J by 3 bases, with 17 bases left in between. CDR3 length: 15 residues. Germline loops: CDR1 DFQATT, CDR2 SNEGSKA (reference sequence). CDR3 in amino acids: CSARRQGIFFYEQYF. The CDR3 DNA reads as TGCAGTGCTAGACGGCAGGGGATATTTTTCTACGAGCAGTACTTC.

Only a few counts were recorded for this clonotype. The rearrangement uses TRBV12-3 or TRBV12-4 and TRBJ2-7; 7 bases are shared with TRBD2. The CDR3 sequence is 14 residues long. After removal of 3 bases from V and 7 bases from J, the junction contained 9 bases not matched to a gene. The chain's CDR3 is CASSLLSQRGEQYF. The CDR3 DNA reads TGTGCCAGCAGTTTGCTGTCCCAGCGGGGTGAGCAGTACTTC.

The CDR3 nucleotides read TGCGCCAGCAGCCAAAGGACTAGCGGGAAAAATTCGTGGGAGCAGTTCTTC. Encoded protein: CASSQRTSGKNSWEQFF. V is TRBV4-1 and J is TRBJ2-1; TRBD2 matches 12 bases. Per germline, CDR1 MGHRA and CDR2 YSYEKL. Germline trimming cut 2 bases from V and 10 bases from J; bases unmatched to any gene: 12. The CDR3 totals 17 residues.

This clonotype was observed a handful of times. The CDR3 DNA sequence: TGTGCCAGCAGCTTAGTAACTGGCGCGACAGGGGGATATTTATATGGCGACGAGCAGTACTTC. Translation: CASSLVTGATGGYLYGDEQYF. The V call is TRBV11-1, the J call TRBJ2-7, with 9 bases aligning to TRBD1. Germline CDR1 is SGHAT and CDR2 is FQDESV (reference sequence). Germline trimming cut 1 base from V and 5 bases from J; bases unmatched to any gene: 24. The CDR3 totals 21 residues.

The chain carries TRBV5-1 and TRBJ2-1; 8 bases line up with TRBD2. The V gene end was trimmed by 4 bases and the J gene end by 5 bases; junction bases not matched to a gene: 14. The germline gives CDR1 SGHRS, CDR2 YFSETQ. This CDR3 has 17 residues. The DNA of the CDR3 is TGCGCCAGCAGCCCAGCGGGGAGCGGGAGATGGGACAATGAGCAGTTCTTC. The encoded protein is CASSPAGSGRWDNEQFF.

The chain recombines TRBV10-3 with TRBJ1-1; TRBD1 agrees at 7 bases. The CDR3 covers 14 residues. V was pared by 4 bases and J by 3 bases, with 5 bases of the junction left unmatched. Germline assignment: CDR1 ENHRY and CDR2 SYGVKD. This CDR3 reads CAISVLQGDTEAFF. Written as DNA, the CDR3 is TGTGCCATCAGTGTCCTCCAGGGGGACACTGAAGCTTTCTTT.

The chain has TRBV20-1 and TRBJ2-1, with 7 nucleotides matching TRBD2. The germline gives CDR1 DFQATT, CDR2 SNEGSKA (reference sequence). The CDR3 has 14 amino acids. V gave up 6 bases and J gave up 8 bases; unmatched junction bases: 13. The chain's CDR3 is CSAVAAGAVDEQFF. As DNA, the CDR3 is TGCAGTGCCGTAGCCGCGGGAGCGGTGGATGAGCAGTTCTTC.